This T cell receptor beta chain was recorded in a study of CD8 T cells in ankylosing spondylitis. As concerns this clonotype: Its matching antigen is unknown.

The CDR3 contains 16 residues. CDR1 is SGHKS and CDR2 is YYEKEE in the germline V gene (reference sequence). After removal of 5 bases from V and 3 bases from J, the junction contained 9 bases not matched to a gene. Findings and caveats of the study: Previous work reported some of these motif variants in the synovial fluid and blood of reactive arthritis. Characteristic, it appeared, of ankylosing spondylitis blood was a TCR beta motif of roughly eight highly homologous variants. Disease-linked clones bore a CD8+ phenotype, appearing relatively rarely in peripheral blood.

It was by quantitative 5'-RACE with molecular barcodes that TCR beta libraries were made. MiXCR was run by TCRdb on the 5' RACE reads, yielding one entry per CDR3 protein. The table lists 250,000 or so distinct CDR3 sequences, roughly a quarter of them singletons, with 0.6% to 0.75% in the top ten. This chain uses TRBV5-5 with TRBJ2-3; 10 bases agree with TRBD1. The specimen sequenced was blood, either unsorted or a sorted T cell fraction (not recorded which). This TCR was sampled from a male donor with ankylosing spondylitis or in good health (not recorded which). CDR3 region: CASRRQGAGVTDTQYF. The CDR3 region has the DNA TGTGCCAGCAGGCGACAGGGGGCAGGAGTTACAGATACGCAGTATTTT.